The text below deals with one T cell receptor beta chain. The antigen remains unidentified. Per germline, CDR1 KGHSH and CDR2 LQKENI. After removal of 4 bases from V and 6 bases from J, the junction contained 5 bases not matched to a gene. The CDR3 is 13 residues long. These data belong to a study of human versus mouse CDR3 diversity and MHC coevolution. Profiling relied on immunoSEQ multiplex PCR, and the TCRdb table lists in-frame clones only, not all of them. The sample has tens of thousands of clones, over 90% seen once; the top ten hold over 15%. Study outcomes and limitations: Among all groups, most of the three human donors showed least clonal inequality. Humans had the largest estimated TCR beta repertoire, about 1.6 million clonotypes.

The receptor comes from a person aged 55-75 years in good health. Source material: naive CD4+ T cells from blood. Subset denoted: CD45RO-negative CD62L-positive naive CD4 T cells. This rearrangement joins TRBV18 to TRBJ2-7; 8 bases are a match to TRBD2. The CDR3 DNA reads TGTGCCAGCTCACGAGCGGGAGTTATCGAGCAGTACTTC. It yields the protein CASSRAGVIEQYF.